These 27 T cell receptor beta chains came from one sample sequenced in a study of T cell responses to AZD1222 COVID-19 vaccine. Assay used: immunoSEQ multiplex PCR; TCRdb lists only in-frame clones, some missing. The repertoire holds roughly 86,000 clones, with less than 85% as singletons. The sample in question was peripheral blood, obtained 28 days after the second AZD1222 dose. Receptor source: an adult who received the AZD1222 COVID-19 vaccine.

This chain connects TRBV7-9 to TRBJ2-2; TRBD1 aligns across 8 bases. CDR3 size: 16 residues. The V gene's germline CDR1 is SEHNR and CDR2 FQNEAQ (reference sequence). V trimming: 3 bases; J trimming: 3 bases; junction bases outside the gene matches: 6. This chain's CDR3 is CASSFSGQVHTGELFF. In DNA form, the CDR3 reads TGTGCCAGCAGCTTTTCGGGACAGGTCCACACCGGGGAGCTGTTTTTT.

This clone was seen just once. The chain joins TRBV4-1 to TRBJ2-1; weak D call: TRBD2 (5 bases). V was trimmed by 1 base and J by 8 bases, leaving 12 bases between them. The CDR3 consists of 14 residues. Per germline, CDR1 MGHRA and CDR2 YSYEKL. CDR3 DNA: TGCGCCAGCAGCCAAGCACGGACTTCGGATGAGCAGTTCTTC. Translating gives CASSQARTSDEQFF.

V gene TRBV6-2 or TRBV6-3 combines with J gene TRBJ2-1; TRBD1 aligns across 7 bases. J was trimmed by 7 bases and V by 4 bases; bases with no gene match: 7. The V gene's germline CDR1 is MNHEY and CDR2 SVGEGT. The CDR3 extends over 14 amino acids. CDR3 bases: TGTGCCAGCAGTTCATGGGACAGATGGAATGAGCAGTTCTTC. Amino acid sequence: CASSSWDRWNEQFF.

The V call is TRBV7-9, the J call TRBJ2-7, with TRBD1 matching 10 bases. The CDR3 contains 15 residues. Trimming removed 5 bases from V and 2 bases from J; junction bases left unmatched: 6. Per germline, CDR1 SEHNR and CDR2 FQNEAQ (reference sequence). CDR3 sequence: CASSLPGQGTYEQYF. CDR3 nucleotides: TGTGCCAGCAGCCTCCCGGGACAGGGGACCTACGAGCAGTACTTC.

This clone was found a few times. The chain is built from TRBV28 and TRBJ1-2, with TRBD1 as a possible D gene (5 bases). The CDR3 is 13 amino acids. CDR1 MDHEN and CDR2 SYDVKM come from the germline V gene. V dropped 8 bases and J dropped 3 bases, with 13 bases sitting between them. CDR3 region: CASLLGGDYGYTF. In DNA form, the CDR3 reads TGTGCCAGCCTCTTGGGGGGGGACTATGGCTACACCTTC.

Concerning this clone itself: Sequence at one end of the junction differs from germline and may be a read error. The gene calls are TRBV20-1 and TRBJ1-2, with D possibly TRBD1 on 5 matching bases. This CDR3 contains 11 residues. Germline-derived CDR1 and CDR2 are DFQATT and SNEGSKA (reference sequence). CDR3 in DNA: TGCAGTGCCCCAGGAGGGGATCCCCTCCTCTTC. This encodes CSAPGGDPLLF.

The rearrangement links TRBV9 to TRBJ2-5; D is undetermined. V lost 4 bases and J 7 bases, leaving 11 bases between the germline ends. Germline CDR1 and CDR2: SGDLS and YYNGEE. The CDR3 runs 12 residues. The CDR3 here is CASSPPLGTQYF. The CDR3, as DNA: TGTGCCAGCAGCCCTCCTTTGGGGACCCAGTACTTC. The full variable domain, with the rest looked up from reference TRBV9 and TRBJ2-5, is DSGVTQTPKHLITATGQRVTLRCSPRSGDLSVYWYQQSLDQGLQFLIQYYNGEERAKGNILERFSAQQFPDLHSELNLSSLELGDSALYFCASSPPLGTQYFGPGTRLLVL.

This chain joins TRBV18 and TRBJ2-1; a possible D gene is TRBD2 (6 bases). The CDR3 extends over 13 amino acids. CDR1 KGHSH and CDR2 LQKENI come from the germline V gene. The V end lost 5 bases, the J end lost 9 bases, and 14 bases lay between the germline ends. CDR3: CASSESVEGEQFF. CDR3 sequence (DNA): TGTGCCAGCTCAGAAAGTGTGGAGGGTGAGCAGTTCTTC.

The table lists this clone with a count of one. The V and J genes are TRBV4-3 and TRBJ2-7; possible D gene TRBD2, 5 bases. The CDR3 length is 14 residues. The V gene's germline CDR1 is LGHNA and CDR2 YSLEER. Trimming left V 2 bases short and J 6 bases short, with 14 bases between. CDR3 sequence reads: CASSQPLGESEQYF. For the CDR3, the DNA is TGCGCCAGCAGCCAACCTCTCGGGGAGTCCGAGCAGTACTTC.

This clone was counted between two and nine times. V gene TRBV7-3 combines with J gene TRBJ1-1; D may be TRBD1 (5 bases). This CDR3 contains 15 residues. Per the germline V gene, CDR1 is SGHTA and CDR2 is FQGTGA. The V gene lost 2 bases and the J gene lost 3 bases, with 13 bases spanning the gap. CDR3 loop: CASSLVLLGDTEAFF. The CDR3 DNA follows: TGTGCCAGCAGCTTAGTCCTTTTAGGGGACACTGAAGCTTTCTTT. Full variable domain (rest looked up from reference TRBV7-3 and TRBJ1-1): GAGVSQTPSNKVTEKGKYVELRCDPISGHTALYWYRQSLGQGPEFLIYFQGTGAADDSGLPNDRFFAVRPEGSVSTLKIQRTERGDSAVYLCASSLVLLGDTEAFFGQGTRLTVV.

The chain joins TRBV5-5 to TRBJ2-1; 8 bases map to TRBD2. The CDR3 is 16 amino acids. Per the germline V gene, CDR1 is SGHKS and CDR2 is YYEKEE (reference sequence). J was trimmed by 7 bases and V by 0 bases; bases with no gene match: 9. The CDR3 bases are TGTGCCAGCAGCTTGGTGGCGGGAGGTAGTAGGAATGAGCAGTTCTTC. This encodes CASSLVAGGSRNEQFF.

The genes are TRBV5-1 and TRBJ2-1; no clear D gene. CDR3 length equals 16 residues. The V and J ends lost 0 bases and 1 base respectively, with 11 bases between them. Looked up from germline, CDR1 is SGHRS and CDR2 is YFSETQ. The CDR3 loop reads CASSLAQSLSYNEQFF. The CDR3, as DNA: TGCGCCAGCAGCTTGGCGCAGTCCTTATCCTACAATGAGCAGTTCTTC.

A single count supports this clone. The rearrangement uses TRBV7-2 and TRBJ1-2, with D unclear. The germline V gene encodes CDR1 SGHTA and CDR2 FQGNSA. V lost 6 bases and J lost 4, with 15 bases in between. The CDR3 totals 14 residues. The CDR3 bases are TGTGCCAGCAGTTCGACTGCCCCTGGCTATGGCTACACCTTC. It translates to CASSSTAPGYGYTF. Complete variable domain (other parts from reference TRBV7-2 and TRBJ1-2): GAGVSQSPSNKVTEKGKDVELRCDPISGHTALYWYRQSLGQGLEFLIYFQGNSAPDKSGLPSDRFSAERTGGSVSTLTIQRTQQEDSAVYLCASSSTAPGYGYTFGSGTRLTVV.

This chain uses TRBV7-3 with TRBJ2-2, with TRBD2 identical over 11 bases. CDR3 length: 15 amino acids. V lost 5 bases and J lost 7; bases outside the gene matches: 6. In germline, CDR1 is SGHTA, CDR2 FQGTGA. Here the CDR3 DNA reads TGTGCCAGCAGCCCAACTAGCGGGGGTAGCGGGGAGCTGTTTTTT. Translated: CASSPTSGGSGELFF.

The V call is TRBV9, the J call TRBJ2-2; D uncertain. The V end lost 4 bases, the J end lost 6 bases, and 10 bases lay between the germline ends. This CDR3 region has 13 residues. Germline assignment: CDR1 SGDLS and CDR2 YYNGEE. DNA of the CDR3: TGTGCCAGCAGCCCCGCCGGCGCCGGGGAGCTGTTTTTT. As protein: CASSPAGAGELFF. Drawing the rest from reference TRBV9 and TRBJ2-2, the complete variable domain is DSGVTQTPKHLITATGQRVTLRCSPRSGDLSVYWYQQSLDQGLQFLIQYYNGEERAKGNILERFSAQQFPDLHSELNLSSLELGDSALYFCASSPAGAGELFFGEGSRLTVL.

The V and J genes are TRBV7-2 and TRBJ2-3, with 9 bases matching TRBD2. Germline loops: CDR1 SGHTA, CDR2 FQGNSA. V was pared by 1 base and J by 0 bases, with 5 bases of the junction left unmatched. The CDR3 runs 17 residues. CDR3 in amino acids: CASSLVGAGGSTDTQYF. The DNA for the CDR3 is TGTGCCAGCAGCTTAGTAGGTGCGGGAGGGAGCACAGATACGCAGTATTTT.

The chain links TRBV5-6 to TRBJ2-3; no clear D gene. Germline loops: CDR1 SGHDT, CDR2 YYEEEE. Trimming shortened V by 1 base and J by 0 bases, and 9 bases separated the two germline ends. The CDR3 contains 15 residues. The CDR3, as DNA: TGTGCCAGCAGCTTGCCCCCTGCTAGCACAGATACGCAGTATTTT. This sequence encodes CASSLPPASTDTQYF.

V gene TRBV7-8 combines with J gene TRBJ2-2, with 16 bases aligning to TRBD2. The CDR3 runs 19 residues. V lost 5 bases and J lost 3; bases outside the gene matches: 9. The V gene's germline CDR1 is SGHVS and CDR2 FQNEAQ. CDR3: CASSLLGLAGGPHTGELFF. The CDR3 nucleotides read TGTGCCAGCAGCCTACTGGGACTAGCGGGAGGGCCTCACACCGGGGAGCTGTTTTTT.

The gene calls are TRBV15 and TRBJ1-6; D is possibly TRBD1 (5 bases). The length of the CDR3 is 14 residues. Germline assignment: CDR1 LNHNV and CDR2 YYDKDF (reference sequence). V was clipped by 0 bases and J by 14 bases, with 14 bases between them. The CDR3 reads CATSRDRGPGTLHF. The CDR3 bases are TGTGCCACCAGCAGAGATCGGGGTCCAGGGACCCTCCACTTT.

This chain links TRBV27 with TRBJ1-6; unclear D gene. Germline-derived CDR1 and CDR2 are MNHEY and SMNVEV (reference sequence). The CDR3 consists of 13 residues. Trimming took off 3 bases at V and 13 bases at J, with 13 bases between the two ends. The CDR3 reads CASSFSLLSPLHF. The CDR3 DNA follows: TGTGCCAGCAGTTTTAGCCTCCTCTCGCCCCTCCACTTT.

The chain couples TRBV12-5 to TRBJ2-2; 11 bases fit TRBD2. V lost 5 bases to trimming and J lost 4 bases; unmatched junction nucleotides: 6. The CDR3 contains 16 residues. The germline V gene encodes CDR1 LGHNT and CDR2 FRNRAP. CDR3 DNA sequence: TGTGCTAGTGGTCCCGGGACTAGCGGACTCACCGGGGAGCTGTTTTTT. As protein: CASGPGTSGLTGELFF.

The chain combines TRBV6-5 with TRBJ2-7; the match to TRBD1 covers 9 bases. Losses at the gene ends were 0 bases for V and 6 bases for J; bases not matched to a gene: 3. This CDR3 comprises 14 residues. Per the germline V gene, CDR1 is MNHEY and CDR2 is SVGAGI. This chain's CDR3 is CASSYSGQGGEQYF. CDR3 nucleotide sequence: TGTGCCAGCAGTTACTCGGGACAGGGCGGCGAGCAGTACTTC.

The table lists this clone with a count of one. In nucleotides, the CDR3 is TGCGCCAGCAGCATTGGTCCCTTAGGGGGGAACACTGAAGCTTTCTTT. It is translated as CASSIGPLGGNTEAFF. The rearrangement joins TRBV5-1 to TRBJ1-1; D is possibly TRBD1 (6 bases). V lost 4 bases, J lost 1 base, and 17 bases lay in between. The CDR3 runs 16 residues. Looked up from germline, CDR1 is SGHRS and CDR2 is YFSETQ.

The table lists this clone with a count of one. This chain uses TRBV9 with TRBJ2-3, with 8 bases lining up with TRBD2. CDR1 and CDR2 from the germline V gene are SGDLS and YYNGEE. CDR3 size: 15 residues. The V and J ends lost 4 bases and 4 bases, in that order; junction bases with no gene match: 8. The CDR3 nucleotides read TGTGCCAGCAGCTGGCGGGGGGCAATGGCAGATACGCAGTATTTT. Translation gives CASSWRGAMADTQYF.

There are a few counts of this clone. The V call is TRBV3-1 (or the pseudogene TRBV3-2), the J call TRBJ1-5; 11 nucleotides line up with TRBD1. Trimming cost V 4 bases and J 9 bases; bases outside gene matches: 5. This CDR3 comprises 14 residues. CDR1 and CDR2 (germline): LGHDT, YNNKEL (reference sequence). This CDR3 reads CASSPGTGGRPQHF. The CDR3 nucleotides read TGTGCCAGCAGCCCCGGGACAGGGGGTAGGCCCCAGCATTTT.

V and J are TRBV6-5 and TRBJ2-4; D may be TRBD2 (5 bases). V lost 7 bases and J lost 5, with 9 bases in between. This CDR3 has 12 residues. Germline V CDR1 and CDR2: MNHEY, SVGAGI. CDR3 DNA sequence: TGTGCCAGCAAGGGAGAGGAAAACATTCAGTACTTC. Amino acids: CASKGEENIQYF.

The V gene is TRBV6-1, the J gene TRBJ1-1; 10 bases line up with TRBD1. This CDR3 has 14 amino acids. V shed 0 bases, J shed 10 bases, and the junction held 5 bases outside the gene matches. Germline CDR1 is MNHNS and CDR2 is SASEGT. CDR3 region: CASSEARDRGRAFF. In nucleotides, the CDR3 is TGTGCCAGCAGTGAAGCGCGGGACAGGGGACGAGCTTTCTTT.